These 17 T cell receptor beta chains originate from one sample sequenced in a study of T cells after yellow fever vaccination (dated by TCRdb to the late 2010s). The treatment or condition label of this sample denotes: live attenuated yellow fever vaccine strain. The library was built by means of 5' RACE. The instrument given in TCRdb is Illumina HiSeq 2500. TCRdb ran its own pipeline on the public reads, namely fastp trimming at Q25 and MiXCR clone calling, and kept in-frame beta chains. Each entry merges the rows of one CDR3 protein and shows their most common DNA and genes. Recorded for this sample are under 700,000 distinct CDR3 sequences; approximately 16% of them occurred a single time. The ten largest account for roughly 17% of the sample. The sample was PBMCs, taken 5 to 6 days after the first yellow fever vaccination. These receptors all stem from a man aged 18 to 29 who received the YFV17D yellow fever vaccine.

The V call is TRBV25-1, the J call TRBJ1-2; D might be TRBD1 (6 bases). This CDR3 is 13 amino acids long. Germline CDR1 MGHDK, CDR2 SYGVNS. V lost 3 bases, J lost 8 bases, and 13 bases lay in between. The CDR3 loop is CASSEQGRKGYTF. CDR3 sequence (DNA): TGTGCCAGCAGTGAGCAGGGGAGGAAGGGCTACACCTTC.

There are a few counts of this clonotype. The chain couples TRBV5-1 to TRBJ2-3; 7 bases map to TRBD1. The germline gives CDR1 SGHRS, CDR2 YFSETQ. Trimming at V came to 3 bases and at J to 4 bases, leaving 8 bases not matched to a gene. The CDR3 length is 15 residues. CDR3 sequence: CASSSTGQGADTQYF. The CDR3 DNA follows: TGCGCCAGCAGCTCGACAGGCCAGGGGGCAGATACGCAGTATTTT.

The chain is built from TRBV5-6 and TRBJ2-7, with D perhaps matching TRBD1 (6 bases). Germline CDR1 and CDR2: SGHDT and YYEEEE. CDR3 length equals 12 residues. The V end lost 4 bases, the J end lost 5 bases, and 10 bases lay between the germline ends. CDR3 bases: TGTGCCAGCAGCCGGGACACCCACGAGCAGTACTTC. It yields the protein CASSRDTHEQYF.

V gene TRBV24-1 combines with J gene TRBJ2-2; 8 bases are shared with TRBD2. This CDR3 contains 14 residues. CDR1 is KGHDR, CDR2 SFDVKD, per germline. Losses at the gene ends were 7 bases for V and 5 bases for J; bases not matched to a gene: 5. The CDR3 loop reads CATSREGGTGELFF. CDR3 DNA sequence: TGTGCCACCAGCCGGGAGGGAGGTACCGGGGAGCTGTTTTTT.

V usage is TRBV18 and J usage is TRBJ1-1, with 10 bases fitting TRBD1. V lost 6 bases, J lost 1 base, and 8 bases stayed unmatched. Germline V gene data show CDR1 as KGHSH and CDR2 as LQKENI. The CDR3 is made up of 16 amino acids. CDR3: CASSSRQGAKNTEAFF. CDR3 sequence (DNA): TGTGCCAGCTCGTCCAGACAGGGGGCGAAGAACACTGAAGCTTTCTTT. The full variable domain, rest sourced from reference TRBV18 and TRBJ1-1, is NAGVMQNPRHLVRRRGQEARLRCSPMKGHSHVYWYRQLPEEGLKFMVYLQKENIIDESGMPKERFSAEFPKEGPSILRIQQVVRGDSAAYFCASSSRQGAKNTEAFFGQGTRLTVV.

This clonotype was seen a handful of times. The V gene is TRBV9, the J gene TRBJ2-5, with D possibly TRBD2 on 6 matching bases. Germline CDR1 is SGDLS and CDR2 is YYNGEE. The CDR3 sequence is 18 residues long. V lost 4 bases to trimming and J lost 1 base, with 23 bases between them. The CDR3 sequence is CASSQSGGKRTFQETQYF. In DNA, the CDR3 is TGTGCCAGCAGCCAAAGTGGGGGGAAGAGAACTTTCCAAGAGACCCAGTACTTC.

This clonotype was detected a few times. V gene TRBV28 combines with J gene TRBJ2-1; perhaps D is TRBD1 or TRBD2 (6 bases each). V shed 4 bases and J shed 9 bases, with 28 bases lying between them. The CDR3 length is 18 residues. Germline-derived CDR1 and CDR2 are MDHEN and SYDVKM. The CDR3 sequence: CASSSRGGRVGLWGEQFF. CDR3 nucleotides: TGTGCCAGCAGTTCCCGAGGGGGGCGTGTTGGCCTTTGGGGTGAGCAGTTCTTC. Complete variable domain (other parts from reference TRBV28 and TRBJ2-1): DVKVTQSSRYLVKRTGEKVFLECVQDMDHENMFWYRQDPGLGLRLIYFSYDVKMKEKGDIPEGYSVSREKKERFSLILESASTNQTSMYLCASSSRGGRVGLWGEQFFGPGTRLTVL.

This clonotype showed up just a few times. J is TRBJ2-1 and V is TRBV27; D not certain. The CDR3 has 13 amino acids. Trimming shortened V by 6 bases and J by 3 bases, and 9 bases separated the two germline ends. Looked up from germline, CDR1 is MNHEY and CDR2 is SMNVEV (reference sequence). The CDR3 loop reads CASSSSDYNEQFF. In nucleotides, the CDR3 is TGTGCCAGCAGCTCCTCCGACTACAATGAGCAGTTCTTC.

There are a few counts of this clonotype. The chain has TRBV5-1 and TRBJ2-3; the D is unclear. Trimming pared 1 base from V and 3 bases from J, leaving 12 bases between. Germline CDR1 is SGHRS and CDR2 is YFSETQ. The CDR3 is made up of 15 amino acids. CDR3 bases: TGCGCCAGCAGCTTGCGCCCTCTCAAAACAGATACGCAGTATTTT. Translated: CASSLRPLKTDTQYF.

The rearrangement links TRBV7-2 to TRBJ1-3; 7 bases are a match to TRBD1. CDR1 is SGHTA and CDR2 is FQGNSA in the germline V gene. J gave up 4 bases and V 5 bases, and 8 bases lay outside the gene matches. The CDR3 has 15 amino acids. The CDR3 bases are TGTGCCAGCAGCCGAACAGGGGCGGGAGGAAACACCATATATTTT. It specifies CASSRTGAGGNTIYF.

The chain couples TRBV9 to TRBJ2-1; unclear D gene. Trimming took 0 bases from V and 1 from J, leaving 11 bases between them. Germline V gives CDR1 SGDLS, CDR2 YYNGEE. There are 16 residues in the CDR3. CDR3 nucleotide sequence: TGTGCCAGCAGCGTAGTTGGCTACGGATCCTACAATGAGCAGTTCTTC. It specifies CASSVVGYGSYNEQFF.

In this sample, this clonotype turned up many times. The gene calls are TRBV2 and TRBJ2-3; 8 bases align to TRBD2. V lost 5 bases and J lost 4; bases outside the gene matches: 8. CDR1 and CDR2 (germline): SNHLY, FYNNEI. There are 15 residues in the CDR3. Here the CDR3 reads CASSPGTRSSDTQYF. The CDR3 DNA follows: TGTGCCAGCAGTCCCGGGACTAGGTCATCAGATACGCAGTATTTT.

Comments on this clonotype: An end of the junction does not agree with germline; a read error may underlie this. The rearrangement joins TRBV6-6 to TRBJ1-3, with 7 bases fitting TRBD1. CDR3 length equals 12 residues. Germline V gives CDR1 MNHNY, CDR2 SVGAGI (reference sequence). The CDR3, as DNA: TGTGCCAGCAGTTCAGAGGACAGGCCGACCAGGTTT. Protein: CASSSEDRPTRF.

This clonotype has a handful of counts. The V and J genes are TRBV2 and TRBJ1-3, with 8 positions matching TRBD1. The CDR3 extends over 17 amino acids. Trimming at V came to 4 bases and at J to 3 bases, leaving 11 bases not matched to a gene. From germline, CDR1 is SNHLY and CDR2 FYNNEI. CDR3 in amino acids: CASSGGQGATFGNTIYF. The CDR3 region has the DNA TGTGCCAGCAGTGGAGGGCAGGGGGCCACCTTTGGAAACACCATATATTTT.

This clonotype was found a few times. V usage is TRBV7-9 and J usage is TRBJ2-3; D is possibly TRBD1 or TRBD2 (5 bases each). With 2 bases removed from V and 2 bases from J, the gap between germline ends came to 14 bases. Germline V gives CDR1 SEHNR, CDR2 FQNEAQ (reference sequence). The CDR3 is made up of 16 amino acids. CDR3 sequence: CASSLPPGTLTDTQYF. In nucleotides, the CDR3 is TGTGCCAGCAGCTTACCTCCAGGGACCCTCACAGATACGCAGTATTTT.

This clonotype was detected only a few times. The chain recombines TRBV7-2 with TRBJ1-1; no clear D gene. The V end lost 8 bases, the J end lost 0 bases, and 13 bases lay between the germline ends. The germline V gene encodes CDR1 SGHTA and CDR2 FQGNSA. The CDR3 extends over 14 amino acids. The CDR3 bases are TGTGCCAGCCACTCGCCGTCCATGAACACTGAAGCTTTCTTT. Its protein product is CASHSPSMNTEAFF.

This chain connects TRBV20-1 to TRBJ1-1, with D possibly TRBD1 on 6 matching bases. The CDR3 covers 17 residues. V was cut by 6 bases and J by 1 base, with 24 bases left in between. Germline values: CDR1 DFQATT, CDR2 SNEGSKA (reference sequence). The CDR3 loop is CSAGKTERTVRNTEAFF. The CDR3 DNA reads TGCAGTGCGGGTAAGACTGAAAGGACAGTCCGGAACACTGAAGCTTTCTTT.